Shown below are 10 T cell receptor beta chains from a single sample sequenced in a study of shared clonotypes between healthy human individuals. The assay was immunoSEQ multiplex PCR, and TCRdb's table has in-frame clones only and misses some. The table records about 2,100,000 clones, roughly 91% of them present only once. Positive CCR7 selection of CD45RO-negative cells yielded the naive CD8 cells, and terminally differentiated effector memory CD45RA+ cells were excluded. Material: naive CD8+ T cells from PBMCs. The receptors come from a man between 18 and 29 years old in good health. Some clones in this sample may be carry-over from other donors' samples.

This clone was counted between two and nine times. The chain links TRBV18 to TRBJ1-5; TRBD1 agrees at 9 bases. Germline V gene lookup returns CDR1 KGHSH and CDR2 LQKENI. This CDR3 is built from 14 residues. With 10 bases clipped from V and 3 bases from J, the junction kept 7 bases outside the gene matches. The CDR3 loop is CATRGTGHNQPQHF. Written as DNA, the CDR3 is TGTGCCACCCGCGGGACAGGGCACAATCAGCCCCAGCATTTT.

The chain uses TRBV11-3 and TRBJ1-1; D is possibly TRBD1 (5 bases). The germline V gene encodes CDR1 SGHNT and CDR2 YENEEA. Between the trimmed V and J ends, which lost 2 bases and 1 base, there was a span of 8 bases. The CDR3 consists of 14 residues. This CDR3 is CASSLPGPNTEAFF. The CDR3, as DNA: TGTGCCAGCAGCTTACCAGGGCCGAACACTGAAGCTTTCTTT.

This chain uses TRBV14 with TRBJ2-2, with D perhaps matching TRBD2 (6 bases). The V gene lost 4 bases and the J gene lost 2 bases, with 14 bases spanning the gap. CDR3 length: 16 residues. Per germline, CDR1 SGHDN and CDR2 FVKESK. CDR3 protein: CASSLRREQNTGELFF. CDR3 DNA sequence: TGTGCCAGCAGCCTACGTCGGGAGCAAAACACCGGGGAGCTGTTTTTT. Full variable domain (outside the CDR3, taken from reference TRBV14 and TRBJ2-2): EAGVTQFPSHSVIEKGQTVTLRCDPISGHDNLYWYRRVMGKEIKFLLHFVKESKQDESGMPNNRFLAERTGGTYSTLKVQPAELEDSGVYFCASSLRREQNTGELFFGEGSRLTVL.

The chain couples TRBV6-5 to TRBJ2-7; TRBD1 matches 8 bases. CDR3 length: 14 amino acids. Germline V gene sequence: CDR1 MNHEY, CDR2 SVGAGI. Trimming at V came to 6 bases and at J to 4 bases, leaving 8 bases not matched to a gene. The CDR3 region is CASRAGGAGYEQYF. CDR3 sequence (DNA): TGTGCCAGCAGAGCAGGGGGCGCGGGATACGAGCAGTACTTC.

CDR3 residues: CASSDSTGGSTDTQYF. The CDR3, as DNA: TGTGCCAGCAGTGACTCGACCGGGGGGAGCACAGATACGCAGTATTTT. V is TRBV6-4 and J is TRBJ2-3; 7 nucleotides line up with TRBD2. The ends lost 0 bases at V and 0 bases at J; junction bases unmatched: 3. Germline V CDR1 and CDR2: MRHNA, SNTAGT. This CDR3 contains 16 residues.

This chain uses TRBV14 with TRBJ2-7, with D possibly being TRBD2 (6 bases). CDR3 length equals 15 residues. Trimming stripped 4 bases from V and 3 bases from J, with 16 bases between. CDR1 is SGHDN, CDR2 FVKESK, per germline. The CDR3 sequence: CASSRGLRDYYEQYF. DNA for the CDR3: TGTGCCAGCAGCCGAGGCCTGCGGGATTACTACGAGCAGTACTTC.

Here the CDR3 reads CASSFFGLREFSGELFF. CDR3 in DNA: TGTGCCAGCAGCTTTTTTGGTTTACGGGAATTTTCCGGGGAGCTGTTTTTT. This sequence joins TRBV11-2 and TRBJ2-2; maybe TRBD2 (5 bases). This CDR3 is built from 17 residues. Trimming pared 3 bases from V and 6 bases from J, leaving 20 bases between. Germline lookup yields CDR1 SGHAT and CDR2 FQNNGV.

The chain uses TRBV9 and TRBJ2-2, with TRBD1 matching 10 bases. The CDR3 covers 16 residues. CDR1 is SGDLS, CDR2 YYNGEE, per germline. V shed 4 bases, J shed 3 bases, and the junction held 6 bases outside the gene matches. The DNA of the CDR3 is TGTGCCAGCAGCATTAGACAGGGGGCAGACACCGGGGAGCTGTTTTTT. Its translation is CASSIRQGADTGELFF.

The genes are TRBV5-6 and TRBJ1-1; the D gene is possibly TRBD1 (5 bases). Germline V CDR1 and CDR2: SGHDT, YYEEEE. This CDR3 spans 12 amino acids. V was shortened by 0 bases and J by 5 bases, with 5 bases between the two germline ends. Here the CDR3 DNA reads TGTGCCAGCAGCTTGGGACAGACTGAAGCTTTCTTT. This sequence encodes CASSLGQTEAFF. The full variable domain, rest sourced from reference TRBV5-6 and TRBJ1-1, is DAGVTQSPTHLIKTRGQQVTLRCSPKSGHDTVSWYQQALGQGPQFIFQYYEEEERQRGNFPDRFSGHQFPNYSSELNVNALLLGDSALYLCASSLGQTEAFFGQGTRLTVV.

This rearrangement joins TRBV7-9 to TRBJ2-7; 7 bases align to TRBD1. Trimming cost V 4 bases and J 7 bases; bases outside gene matches: 4. This CDR3 is built from 12 residues. Germline CDR1 SEHNR, CDR2 FQNEAQ (reference sequence). The chain's CDR3 is CASSSLQGEQYF. CDR3 bases: TGTGCCAGCAGCTCCCTACAGGGGGAGCAGTACTTC.